Listed below are T cell receptor beta chains from one sample, sequenced in a study of graft-versus-host responses after intestinal transplantation. Here immunoSEQ multiplex PCR was the method, and the copy in TCRdb shows in-frame clones only, minus some. This table holds nearly 15,000 clones, around three fifths found once. The sequenced sample was ileum tissue, obtained 524 days after transplant. Every receptor here comes from a human patient who received an intestinal transplant, so some T cells may come from the graft donor. Both conserved end residues are part of each CDR3. D genes are given only for firm matches. Where a row states a size, it is once, few, many or the class of an expanded clone; other rows omit it.

>TRBJ1-2|-|TRBV5-1|TRBD1
TGCGCCAGCAGCGGAAGACAGGGGGCAGGCTATGGCTACACCTTC
CASSGRQGAGYGYTF
>TRBJ1-1|-|TRBV2|-
TGTGCCAGCAGTGAAAGAGGTGGGAGCATGAACACTGAAGCTTTCTTT
CASSERGGSMNTEAFF
>TRBJ2-7|-|TRBV5-5|-
TGTGCCAGCAGCTTTGGCAGGTTATTCTACGAGCAGTACTTC
CASSFGRLFYEQYF
>TRBJ2-7|medium-sized|TRBV5-6|-
TGTGCCAGCAGCTTGGCTCCTCGGTGGCAGGTGTCCTACGAGCAGTACTTC
CASSLAPRWQVSYEQYF
>TRBJ2-7|-|TRBV6-5|TRBD2
TGTGCCAGCAGTTGGCGGGGGGGCGGCTACGAGCAGTACTTC
CASSWRGGGYEQYF
>TRBJ2-7|medium-sized|TRBV6-1|-
TGTGCCAGCAGTGGGGCAGGTTCCTACGAGCAGTACTTC
CASSGAGSYEQYF
>TRBJ1-1|-|TRBV12-5|-
TGTGCTAGTGGTTTGGTACAGGGTCTGAGGGACACTGAAGCTTTCTTT
CASGLVQGLRDTEAFF
>TRBJ1-4|medium-sized|TRBV6-1|-
TGTGCCAGCAGCGTCGACGGGAACGGGAGAAAACTGTTTTTT
CASSVDGNGRKLFF
>TRBJ1-2|few|TRBV6-4|-
TGTGCCAGCAGCCGGGACGCCCAGGGGGGCTACACCTTC
CASSRDAQGGYTF
>TRBJ1-2|-|TRBV5-7|TRBD1
TGTGCCAGCAGCTTGGTACAGGGGAATGGCTACACCTTC
CASSLVQGNGYTF
>TRBJ2-5|-|TRBV9|-
TGTGCCAGCAGCGTACGGGGAGAGACCCAGTACTTC
CASSVRGETQYF
>TRBJ1-1|many|TRBV19|-
TGTGCCAGTACCCCGGACTGGTCGCGGCCGAACACTGAAGCTTTCTTT
CASTPDWSRPNTEAFF